The T cell receptor (beta chain) under discussion was sequenced for a study of memory CD4+ T cells and cytomegalovirus serostatus. TCRdb's copy holds only in-frame clones and misses some; the assay was immunoSEQ multiplex PCR. The sample gives about 50,000 clones, 82% of which show up once; approximately 0.43% is in the top ten. CDR1 SGHTA and CDR2 FQGNSA come from the germline V gene. The CDR3 loop spans 16 amino acids. Losses at the gene ends were 5 bases for V and 2 bases for J; bases not matched to a gene: 10. Single viable CD3+CD4+CD8-CD45RO+ cells were sorted as the memory CD4+ T cells. This clone occurred a few times. The antigen is not known. Study results and limitations: CD4+ memory repertoires contained 67 of 164 reported CMV TCRbeta sequences.

The sequence came from an adult in good health and CMV-seronegative. J is TRBJ1-2 and V is TRBV7-2; 8 nucleotides line up with TRBD1. The material sequenced was memory CD4+ T cells from blood. CDR3: CASSPLRQGSNYGYTF. CDR3 coding DNA: TGTGCCAGCAGCCCGCTTAGACAGGGGTCAAACTATGGCTACACCTTC.